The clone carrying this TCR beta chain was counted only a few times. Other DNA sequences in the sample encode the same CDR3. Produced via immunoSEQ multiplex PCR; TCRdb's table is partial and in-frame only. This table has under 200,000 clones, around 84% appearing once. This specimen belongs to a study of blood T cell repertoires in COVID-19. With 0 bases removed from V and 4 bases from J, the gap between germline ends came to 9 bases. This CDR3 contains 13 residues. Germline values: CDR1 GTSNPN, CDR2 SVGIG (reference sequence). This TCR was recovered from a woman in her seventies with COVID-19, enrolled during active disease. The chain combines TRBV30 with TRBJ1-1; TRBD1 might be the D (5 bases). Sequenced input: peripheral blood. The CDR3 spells CAWSVTGGTEAFF. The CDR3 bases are TGTGCCTGGAGTGTTACAGGTGGCACTGAAGCTTTCTTT.